This is a list of T cell receptor beta chains from one sample in a study of T cell responses to AZD1222 COVID-19 vaccine. The data were produced by immunoSEQ multiplex PCR, yet TCRdb's version contains in-frame clones alone and is incomplete. The sample records about 99,000 clones, about nine tenths being singletons. Specimen: peripheral blood, collected on day 0 of AZD1222 vaccination. These receptors came from an adult in good health. Both conserved end residues are part of each CDR3. The order of the fields is clone size, J gene, D gene, V gene, CDR3 DNA, CDR3 protein. D genes are given only for firm matches. Rows may omit the clone size; those that give it use once, few, many or a size class.

clone_size: -; j_call: TRBJ2-7; d_call: TRBD2; v_call: TRBV6-5; cdr3_nt: TGTGCCAGCAGTTACGTCGGACGGGGGGGCGAGCAGTACTTC; cdr3_aa: CASSYVGRGGEQYF
clone_size: -; j_call: TRBJ2-4; d_call: TRBD2; v_call: TRBV11-2; cdr3_nt: TGTGCCAGCAGCTTTCGGACTAGCTCCCCGGCCAAAAACATTCAGTACTTC; cdr3_aa: CASSFRTSSPAKNIQYF
clone_size: -; j_call: TRBJ2-5; d_call: TRBD2; v_call: TRBV7-6; cdr3_nt: TGTGCCAGCAGCCGTAGCGGGGGGGTCGGGGAGACCCAGTACTTC; cdr3_aa: CASSRSGGVGETQYF
clone_size: -; j_call: TRBJ2-1; d_call: -; v_call: TRBV5-1; cdr3_nt: TGCGCCAGCAGCGCCACAGGGTACAATGAGCAGTTCTTC; cdr3_aa: CASSATGYNEQFF
clone_size: few; j_call: TRBJ1-1; d_call: -; v_call: TRBV21-1; cdr3_nt: TGTGCCAGCAGCAAAGGTCGACTGTTGCCGAACACTGAAGCTTTCTTT; cdr3_aa: CASSKGRLLPNTEAFF
clone_size: -; j_call: TRBJ2-1; d_call: TRBD2; v_call: TRBV25-1; cdr3_nt: TGTGCCAGCAGAATACCGGGACTAGCGGGAGCGGGGCAGTTCTTC; cdr3_aa: CASRIPGLAGAGQFF
clone_size: -; j_call: TRBJ1-4; d_call: -; v_call: TRBV28; cdr3_nt: TGTGCCAGCAGTTCCCCAAATCCGGCCGCAAGTGAAAAACTGTTTTTT; cdr3_aa: CASSSPNPAASEKLFF
clone_size: once; j_call: TRBJ2-7; d_call: TRBD1; v_call: TRBV30; cdr3_nt: TGTGCCTGGAGTGCAGGGGGCTACGAGCAGTACTTC; cdr3_aa: CAWSAGGYEQYF
clone_size: -; j_call: TRBJ1-1; d_call: -; v_call: TRBV10-3; cdr3_nt: TGTGCCATCAGTGAGTCCCCCAGCAAAGGAACTGAAGCTTTCTTT; cdr3_aa: CAISESPSKGTEAFF
clone_size: -; j_call: TRBJ2-7; d_call: -; v_call: TRBV3-1/TRBV3-2; cdr3_nt: TGTGCCAGCAGCCAAGATGTAGCACGTCCCTACGAGCAGTACTTC; cdr3_aa: CASSQDVARPYEQYF
clone_size: -; j_call: TRBJ2-2; d_call: TRBD2; v_call: TRBV19; cdr3_nt: TGTGCCAGCCACCAGACCGGGACTAGCGGGTACACCGGGGAGCTGTTTTTT; cdr3_aa: CASHQTGTSGYTGELFF
clone_size: -; j_call: TRBJ2-7; d_call: TRBD1; v_call: TRBV6-5; cdr3_nt: TGTGCCAGCAGTCACAGACAGGGGGGCGAGCAGTACTTC; cdr3_aa: CASSHRQGGEQYF
clone_size: -; j_call: TRBJ2-2; d_call: TRBD1; v_call: TRBV27; cdr3_nt: TGTGCCAGCAGTTTATCGACAGGGGGCGTCGGCACCGGGGAGCTGTTTTTT; cdr3_aa: CASSLSTGGVGTGELFF
clone_size: few; j_call: TRBJ2-1; d_call: TRBD2; v_call: TRBV24-1; cdr3_nt: TGTGCCACCAGTGCCACTCAGAGACCCCGGACTAGCGGGAGGGAAACCGCGTGGGAGCAGTTCTTC; cdr3_aa: CATSATQRPRTSGRETAWEQFF